This TCR beta chain was observed in a study of CD8 T cells in ankylosing spondylitis. TCRdb re-called the 5' RACE reads with MiXCR, one entry per CDR3 protein. The profile shows some 800,000 distinct CDR3 sequences, 12% of them singletons. This CDR3 is built from 15 residues. Findings of the study overall: As for the disease-linked clones, they showed a CD8+ phenotype and occurred at relatively low frequencies in peripheral blood. Ankylosing spondylitis blood appeared to be characterized by a TCR beta motif of fewer than ten highly homologous variants. Significantly higher representation of disease-linked clones was reported for matched ankylosing spondylitis synovial fluid.

Concerning this clonotype: Its antigen is not known.

V is TRBV21-1 and J is TRBJ2-7. TRBV21-1 is a pseudogene segment. The source of this sequence is a male donor with ankylosing spondylitis. Sequencing used blood, either unsorted or a sorted T cell fraction (not recorded which). CDR3: CASSNLLYSSYEQYF. As DNA, the CDR3 is TGTGCCAGCAGCAACCTCTTATACTCCTCCTACGAGCAGTACTTC.